This TCR beta chain was captured by sequencing in a study of OX40 agonist ivuxolimab in advanced cancers. Study summary: The study treated patients with ivuxolimab, an agonistic anti-OX40 (CD134) antibody. Allowance was made for prior anti-PD-1, anti-PD-L1 or anti-CTLA-4 therapy, and 35% to 40% had some. Partial responses were observed in three patients, of whom one had hepatocellular carcinoma and two had cutaneous melanoma. Study-wide results and limits: CD8+ T cells showed, on average, more clonal expansion than CD4+ cells.

On this clone: Its antigen remains unknown.

Clones were sequenced by immunoSEQ multiplex PCR, and TCRdb holds only the in-frame ones, with some missing. This sample has roughly 81,000 clones, with approximately 95% found just once. V was trimmed by 10 bases and J by 9 bases, leaving 15 bases between them. The germline CDR1 and CDR2 sequences are SNHLY and FYNNEI. CDR3 length: 11 amino acids. This receptor was obtained from an adult with an advanced solid tumor such as melanoma, head and neck, liver or kidney cancer. Sequences were derived from CD4+ or CD8+ T cells sorted from blood, sampled in a trial of the OX40 agonist ivuxolimab. J is TRBJ2-5 and V is TRBV2; the D gene is possibly TRBD1 (6 bases). The CDR3 region is CAIPQGRSQYF. The CDR3 DNA reads TGTGCCATCCCCCAGGGGCGGTCCCAGTACTTC.